The 30 T cell receptor beta chains presented below share a single source sample, sequenced in a study of cytomegalovirus exposure and HLA in healthy donors. PCR involved 60 Vbeta and 13 Jbeta primers. Produced via immunoSEQ multiplex PCR; TCRdb's table is partial and in-frame only. The sample records 150,000 to 200,000 clones, about 85% being singletons. What was sequenced was PBMCs. The receptors originated from a man over 45 in good health and CMV-seropositive.

The chain employs TRBV27 and TRBJ1-4, with TRBD1 matching over 8 bases. The trim removed 6 bases at V and 0 bases at J, leaving 3 bases unmatched. CDR1 is MNHEY, CDR2 SMNVEV, per germline (reference sequence). The CDR3 is 15 residues long. This CDR3 is CASRVQGATNEKLFF. The CDR3 DNA follows: TGTGCCAGCAGAGTACAGGGGGCAACTAATGAAAAACTGTTTTTT.

This clone has only a few counts. A junction end diverges from the germline sequence, so it may reflect a read error. The rearrangement links TRBV7-7 to TRBJ2-2, with TRBD2 as a possible D gene (5 bases). Germline assignment: CDR1 SSHAT and CDR2 FNYEAQ (reference sequence). The length of the CDR3 is 14 residues. The CDR3 reads CASSPGEGTGELFF. CDR3 DNA sequence: TGTGCTAGCAGCCCCGGAGAGGGCACCGGGGAGCTGTTTTTT.

In its sample, this clone was seen a few times. This chain's CDR3 is CAREFRLLGEKLFF. CDR3 DNA: TGTGCCAGAGAATTTAGATTACTCGGTGAAAAACTGTTTTTT. The chain combines TRBV21-1 with TRBJ1-4. TRBV21-1 is a pseudogene segment. CDR3 size: 14 residues.

The V call is TRBV6-5, the J call TRBJ1-1; D not resolved. CDR3 size: 13 residues. Trimming removed 4 bases at V and 0 bases at J, with 6 bases between. Germline lookup yields CDR1 MNHEY and CDR2 SVGAGI. The CDR3 sequence is CASSSPVNTEAFF. In DNA, the CDR3 is TGTGCCAGCAGTTCTCCGGTGAACACTGAAGCTTTCTTT.

The rearrangement joins TRBV7-2 to TRBJ2-7, with D tentatively TRBD1 (6 bases). Germline CDR1 SGHTA, CDR2 FQGNSA. The V gene lost 2 bases and the J gene lost 1 base, with 12 bases spanning the gap. CDR3 length: 15 residues. The CDR3 here is CASSLTRDKSYEQYF. Here the CDR3 DNA reads TGTGCCAGCAGCTTAACCCGGGACAAGTCCTACGAGCAGTACTTC.

This clone was counted a few times. J is TRBJ1-1 and V is TRBV15, with D possibly being TRBD1 (5 bases). Trimming pared 5 bases from V and 5 bases from J, leaving 18 bases between. The CDR3 consists of 15 residues. The germline V gene has CDR1 LNHNV and CDR2 YYDKDF (reference sequence). CDR3 in amino acids: CATSGGLRGRTEAFF. The DNA of the CDR3 is TGTGCCACCAGCGGGGGACTTAGGGGACGGACTGAAGCTTTCTTT. Combining the CDR3 with reference TRBV15 and TRBJ1-1 gives the whole variable domain DAMVIQNPRYQVTQFGKPVTLSCSQTLNHNVMYWYQQKSSQAPKLLFHYYDKDFNNEADTPDNFQSRRPNTSFCFLDIRSPGLGDTAMYLCATSGGLRGRTEAFFGQGTRLTVV.

This clone was detected only a few times. The chain joins TRBV2 to TRBJ2-3; 7 nucleotides match TRBD2. The CDR3 has 15 amino acids. Germline V CDR1 and CDR2: SNHLY, FYNNEI. After removal of 7 bases from V and 2 bases from J, the junction contained 9 bases not matched to a gene. In DNA form, the CDR3 reads TGTGCCAGCAACCTTGGCGGGAGCTACACAGATACGCAGTATTTT. Its translation is CASNLGGSYTDTQYF.

The chain is built from TRBV5-1 and TRBJ1-4, with 8 bases lining up with TRBD1. The CDR3 is 14 amino acids. J was trimmed by 8 bases and V by 4 bases; bases with no gene match: 7. Germline CDR1 SGHRS, CDR2 YFSETQ. In DNA, the CDR3 is TGCGCCAGCAGCATCGACACAGGGGGAGAAAAACTGTTTTTT. This gives the protein CASSIDTGGEKLFF.

This CDR3 reads CASSLQGIGETQYF. In DNA, the CDR3 is TGCGCCAGCAGCTTACAGGGAATTGGCGAGACCCAGTACTTC. The chain employs TRBV5-1 and TRBJ2-5, with D possibly TRBD1 on 6 matching bases. The germline CDR1 and CDR2 sequences are SGHRS and YFSETQ. The CDR3 consists of 14 residues. The V and J ends lost 2 bases and 5 bases respectively, with 13 bases between them.

V gene TRBV7-8 combines with J gene TRBJ1-6, with 10 bases matching TRBD1. V lost 4 bases, J lost 10 bases, and 13 bases stayed unmatched. The V gene's germline CDR1 is SGHVS and CDR2 FQNEAQ. The CDR3 consists of 17 residues. DNA for the CDR3: TGTGCCAGCAGCTCCGTCCGGGACAGGGGAATAAGCTCACCCCTCCACTTT. Its translation is CASSSVRDRGISSPLHF.

This chain uses TRBV7-8 with TRBJ2-5, with a weak D call TRBD1 (5 bases). Germline V gene lookup returns CDR1 SGHVS and CDR2 FQNEAQ. V lost 1 base and J lost 5, with 8 bases in between. The CDR3 is made up of 13 amino acids. CDR3 DNA sequence: TGTGCCAGCAGCTTAGAGGGGCGGGAGACCCAGTACTTC. Translated, it gives CASSLEGRETQYF.

The V gene is TRBV6-5, the J gene TRBJ1-5, with 8 bases fitting TRBD1. V lost 2 bases, J lost 3 bases, and 6 bases stayed unmatched. The CDR3 totals 16 residues. Germline values: CDR1 MNHEY, CDR2 SVGAGI. The CDR3 sequence: CASSYRDRSNNQPQHF. The CDR3 DNA reads TGTGCCAGCAGTTACCGGGACAGGTCAAACAATCAGCCCCAGCATTTT.

Only one count was recorded for this clone. The sample carries other DNA sequences with the same CDR3. This chain links TRBV5-1 with TRBJ1-4; 7 bases are shared with TRBD1. The CDR3 is 14 residues long. V was pared by 0 bases and J by 7 bases, with 3 bases of the junction left unmatched. Germline lookup yields CDR1 SGHRS and CDR2 YFSETQ. CDR3 sequence (DNA): TGCGCCAGCAGCTTGGGACAGGGCGCTGAAAAACTGTTTTTT. This codes for CASSLGQGAEKLFF.

The chain recombines TRBV14 with TRBJ2-7; TRBD2 might be the D (6 bases). Trimming left V 4 bases short and J 0 bases short, with 7 bases between. The germline gives CDR1 SGHDN, CDR2 FVKESK. The CDR3 has 13 residues. This CDR3 is CASSPSASYEQYF. CDR3 DNA sequence: TGTGCCAGCAGCCCTAGCGCCTCCTACGAGCAGTACTTC.

The chain links TRBV7-9 to TRBJ1-2, with 8 nucleotides matching TRBD1. Germline CDR1 SEHNR, CDR2 FQNEAQ (reference sequence). The CDR3 is 16 residues long. After removal of 0 bases from V and 4 bases from J, the junction contained 7 bases not matched to a gene. The CDR3 bases are TGTGCCAGCAGCTTAGCCTCAGGGGGCGCGGGCTATGGCTACACCTTC. Translated: CASSLASGGAGYGYTF.

V gene TRBV11-1 combines with J gene TRBJ2-1, with D perhaps TRBD1 (5 bases). The CDR3 contains 15 residues. From germline, CDR1 is SGHAT and CDR2 FQDESV (reference sequence). V gave up 2 bases and J gave up 9 bases, with 17 bases separating them. Written as DNA, the CDR3 is TGTGCCAGCAGCTTACAGATGCCCCCTAGGGGTGAGCAGTTCTTC. Amino acids: CASSLQMPPRGEQFF.

The chain uses TRBV28 and TRBJ2-7, with TRBD1 matching over 8 bases. Per the germline V gene, CDR1 is MDHEN and CDR2 is SYDVKM. The V gene end was trimmed by 1 base and the J gene end by 4 bases; junction bases not matched to a gene: 15. The CDR3 extends over 18 amino acids. Here the CDR3 reads CASSLSSLTQGALYEQYF. The CDR3 DNA reads as TGTGCCAGCAGTTTATCCTCGCTGACTCAGGGGGCGTTGTACGAGCAGTACTTC.

The CDR3 DNA sequence: TGTGCCAGCAGGCGCGGGGGGAGAACTAATGAAAAACTGTTTTTT. Residues: CASRRGGRTNEKLFF. This rearrangement joins TRBV6-5 to TRBJ1-4; the D gene is possibly TRBD1 (5 bases). Per germline, CDR1 MNHEY and CDR2 SVGAGI. The CDR3 covers 15 residues. Trimming removed 6 bases from V and 1 base from J, with 12 bases in between.

V gene TRBV5-4 combines with J gene TRBJ2-6, with D perhaps matching TRBD1 (5 bases). The CDR3 spans 16 residues. CDR1 and CDR2 (germline): SGHNT, YYREEE (reference sequence). V lost 0 bases and J lost 3, with 10 bases in between. CDR3 residues: CASSLGGGGGANVLTF. CDR3 DNA: TGTGCCAGCAGCTTGGGGGGCGGCGGTGGGGCCAACGTCCTGACTTTC.

The chain couples TRBV28 to TRBJ1-1; the D is unclear. The V end lost 3 bases, the J end lost 7 bases, and 9 bases lay between the germline ends. This CDR3 spans 12 amino acids. Germline V gene data show CDR1 as MDHEN and CDR2 as SYDVKM. In DNA, the CDR3 is TGTGCCAGCAGTTTTAGACTTAATGAAGCTTTCTTT. Translation: CASSFRLNEAFF.

This clone was seen once. The CDR3 DNA sequence: TGTGCCAGCACCCCGGCGCTAGCGGGGGGGGCAGATACGCAGTATTTT. As protein: CASTPALAGGADTQYF. The rearrangement links TRBV2 to TRBJ2-3; 12 bases agree with TRBD2. Germline lookup yields CDR1 SNHLY and CDR2 FYNNEI. Trimming took 7 bases from V and 4 from J; bases not matched to a gene: 9. CDR3 length: 16 residues.

The chain joins TRBV27 to TRBJ2-1, with 9 bases lining up with TRBD1. CDR3 length: 17 amino acids. The germline V gene encodes CDR1 MNHEY and CDR2 SMNVEV (reference sequence). Trimming cost V 0 bases and J 7 bases; bases outside gene matches: 10. CDR3 amino acids: CASSLSGQGPFRNEQFF. The CDR3 bases are TGTGCCAGCAGTTTATCGGGACAGGGTCCTTTTAGGAATGAGCAGTTCTTC.

This clone was observed a single time. The V call is TRBV6-6, the J call TRBJ1-2; the match to TRBD1 covers 11 bases. Germline-derived CDR1 and CDR2 are MNHNY and SVGAGI (reference sequence). The V segment lost 6 bases and the J segment 4 bases; nucleotides outside the gene matches: 4. CDR3 length equals 14 residues. CDR3 region: CASSPGQGGYGYTF. CDR3 DNA: TGTGCCAGCAGCCCGGGACAGGGGGGCTATGGCTACACCTTC.

This chain joins TRBV6-5 and TRBJ1-5; 9 bases are a match to TRBD1. J gave up 3 bases and V 5 bases, and 5 bases lay outside the gene matches. The germline CDR1 and CDR2 sequences are MNHEY and SVGAGI. The CDR3 is 15 amino acids. CDR3 amino acids: CASSANRGLNQPQHF. CDR3 DNA sequence: TGTGCCAGCAGTGCGAACAGGGGGCTCAATCAGCCCCAGCATTTT.

This clone was found a few times. V usage is TRBV6-5 and J usage is TRBJ2-1, with 9 bases identical to TRBD1. CDR1 is MNHEY and CDR2 is SVGAGI in the germline V gene. Unmatched junction bases numbered 1, after V lost 4 bases and J lost 3 bases. This CDR3 has 14 residues. The CDR3 is CASSWTGDYNEQFF. CDR3 coding DNA: TGTGCCAGCAGTTGGACAGGGGACTACAATGAGCAGTTCTTC.

This clone was seen a handful of times. The chain links TRBV18 to TRBJ1-2; D is perhaps TRBD1 (6 bases). Germline V gene sequence: CDR1 KGHSH, CDR2 LQKENI. V lost 3 bases and J 0 bases, leaving 14 bases between the germline ends. The CDR3 runs to 16 residues. CDR3: CASSPPGQRANYGYTF. CDR3 coding DNA: TGTGCCAGCTCACCCCCGGGACAAAGAGCTAACTATGGCTACACCTTC.

The chain carries TRBV28 and TRBJ2-5; TRBD2 matches 9 bases. The trim removed 5 bases at V and 5 bases at J, leaving 9 bases unmatched. CDR3 length: 15 residues. Germline CDR1 and CDR2: MDHEN and SYDVKM. CDR3 nucleotides: TGTGCCAGCAGTAGCCTTGCGGGGGGGTTGGAGACCCAGTACTTC. It encodes CASSSLAGGLETQYF.

This clone was counted only a few times. The J gene is TRBJ2-2, the V gene TRBV7-2; the match to TRBD1 covers 7 bases. V dropped 5 bases and J dropped 3; count of bases not matched to a gene: 6. The CDR3 covers 15 residues. Germline CDR1 SGHTA, CDR2 FQGNSA. In DNA form, the CDR3 reads TGTGCCAGCAGCCAGCCAGACAGGGACACCGGGGAGCTGTTTTTT. Translation gives CASSQPDRDTGELFF.

The table lists this clone with a few counts. This chain's CDR3 is CASSDQGGTDTQYF. Written as DNA, the CDR3 is TGTGCCAGCAGTGACCAAGGGGGCACAGATACGCAGTATTTT. The V and J genes are TRBV6-4 and TRBJ2-3, with D possibly TRBD1 on 5 matching bases. The CDR3 is made up of 14 amino acids. Germline CDR1 and CDR2: MRHNA and SNTAGT. V was pared by 2 bases and J by 1 base, with 7 bases between.

The chain links TRBV18 to TRBJ1-2; 12 bases line up with TRBD1. The CDR3 totals 15 residues. Germline assignment: CDR1 KGHSH and CDR2 LQKENI. The ends lost 3 bases at V and 4 bases at J; junction bases unmatched: 3. The CDR3 here is CASSPGQGASYGYTF. CDR3 DNA: TGTGCCAGCTCACCGGGACAGGGGGCCAGCTATGGCTACACCTTC.